This TCR beta chain originates from a study of T-cell memory formation after mild COVID-19. Turning to the study itself: Each donor largely had its own TCR clusters.

Findings and limits, study-wide: Second-wave clones reaching peak frequency on day 37 lacked confirmed SARS-CoV-2 specificity. Mainly CM and EM harbored the contracting CD4+ clones; mainly EMRA harbored the CD8+ ones. Clones contracting over day 15 to 85 were CD4/CD8 balanced, with later expanders leaning CD4+.

TCRdb used MiXCR to reprocess the 5' RACE reads, holding one entry per CDR3 protein. Of approximately 150,000 distinct CDR3 sequences in the sample, about a fifth were seen once. The CDR3 spans 13 residues. Losses at the gene ends were 5 bases for V and 5 bases for J; bases not matched to a gene: 4. The germline gives CDR1 DFQATT, CDR2 SNEGSKA (reference sequence). This clonotype was seen more than once but under ten times. Antigen unknown. The sample taken for sequencing was PBMCs or a T cell subset sorted from them (not recorded which). The sequence derives from an adult woman who had mild COVID-19 (a few samples of this study predate the infection). Cell type and time point are not known. The chain uses TRBV20-1 and TRBJ1-5, with 9 bases that match TRBD1. For the CDR3, the DNA is TGCAGTGCTTCGGACAGGGGATATCAGCCCCAGCATTTT. Translation gives CSASDRGYQPQHF.